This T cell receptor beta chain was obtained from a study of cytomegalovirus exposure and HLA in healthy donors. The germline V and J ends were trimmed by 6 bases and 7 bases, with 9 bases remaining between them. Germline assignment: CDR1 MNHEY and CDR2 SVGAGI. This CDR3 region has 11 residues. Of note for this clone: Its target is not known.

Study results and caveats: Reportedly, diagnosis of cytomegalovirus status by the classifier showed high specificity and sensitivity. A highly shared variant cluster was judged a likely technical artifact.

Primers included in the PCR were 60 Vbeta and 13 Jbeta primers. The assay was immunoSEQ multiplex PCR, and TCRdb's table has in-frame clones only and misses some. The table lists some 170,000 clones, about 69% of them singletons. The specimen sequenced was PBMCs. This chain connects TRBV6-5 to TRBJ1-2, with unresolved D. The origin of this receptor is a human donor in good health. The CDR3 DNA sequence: TGTGCCAGCAGACGTAGTGGTGGCTACACCTTC. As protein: CASRRSGGYTF.